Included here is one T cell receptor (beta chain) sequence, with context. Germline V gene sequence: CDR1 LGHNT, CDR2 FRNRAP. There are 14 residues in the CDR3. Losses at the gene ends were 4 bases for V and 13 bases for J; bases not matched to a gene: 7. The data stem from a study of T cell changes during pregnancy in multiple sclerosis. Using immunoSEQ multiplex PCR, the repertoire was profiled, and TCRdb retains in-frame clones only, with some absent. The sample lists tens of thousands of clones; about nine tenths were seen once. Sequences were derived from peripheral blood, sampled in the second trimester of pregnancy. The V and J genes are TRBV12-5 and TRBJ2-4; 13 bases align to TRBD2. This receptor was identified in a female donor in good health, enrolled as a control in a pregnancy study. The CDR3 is CASGSQTSGGPQYF. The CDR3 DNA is TGTGCTAGTGGTTCACAGACTAGCGGGGGGCCCCAGTACTTC.